This T cell receptor (beta chain) was identified in a study of identical twins (dated by TCRdb to the mid-2010s). Study-level background: The study deep-sequenced TCR alpha and beta repertoires from monozygotic twins, unrelated adults of various ages and cord blood to test whether fetal clonotypes persist. To rule out contamination, replicate twin experiments were performed at different times with different library preparation protocols. Overall study results and their limits: Recombination models systematically underestimated out-of-frame TCR alpha sharing in monozygotic twins but agreed with sharing between unrelated individuals. A weaker excess of twin sharing was found in beta out-of-frame sequences because the signal-to-noise ratio was lowered by fewer shared sequences. Compared with coincidental sharing between unrelated individuals, an excess of low generation-probability sequences was observed among out-of-frame TCR alpha sequences shared between twins. Conclusions relied on cross-sectional statistical analysis, since the same donors could not be followed over many years. Fewer insertions were carried by abundant cord blood beta clonotypes, a similar but weaker trend appeared in young adult naive repertoires, and no such trend appeared in memory repertoires. Zero-insertion analyses could be partly confounded by invariant T cells such as MAIT and iNKT, although diverse VJ usage argued against such confounding for most clonotypes.

Every donor was a healthy Caucasian. Using Miltenyi CD45RO+ enrichment and human naive T-cell isolation kits, memory (CD45RO+) and naive T cells were isolated from PBMC. The receptor library was made with 5' RACE. Sequencing took place on an Illumina HiSeq 2000. Template switching introduced a universal primer binding site; the final cDNA contained a unique molecular identifier, enabling accurate counting of TCR cDNA molecules. First-strand cDNA for TCR alpha and beta chains was synthesized from specific primers in the conserved constant-segment region. To control for contamination, every cDNA library was double barcoded, receiving both a SMART-Mk sample barcode and Illumina barcodes. Two successive PCR steps introduced TruSeq adapter sequences along with Illumina sample barcodes. Sequencing of the TCR alpha and beta cDNA libraries was done on the Illumina HiSeq platform using custom primers. For the original study's pipeline: MiGEC processed the raw reads to extract unique molecular identifiers, while MiXCR was used to determine the CDR3 positions. Recombination models were inferred per individual with the repgenHMM and IGoR tools using an EM algorithm. Shared clonotype analysis was performed with the tcR package in R, normalizing sharing by the product of cloneset sizes. To study raw recombination without the effects of thymic and clonal selection, out-of-frame nonproductive sequences were analyzed. The raw public data were reprocessed by TCRdb itself: fastp quality trimming at Q25, MiXCR clonotype calling, in-frame beta chains only. Each entry merges the rows of one CDR3 protein and shows their most common DNA and genes. These V and J calls are TCRdb output, not the study's own analysis. This sample is represented by approximately 260,000 distinct CDR3 sequences; 11% to 15% of them were singletons. The leading ten clones occupy about 9% of the sample.

The CDR3 measures 14 amino acids from cysteine to phenylalanine. Just the 42-base CDR3 DNA is kept, in frame starting at base 1. Trimming at the junction amounts to 5 bases on V and 7 bases on J, and the germline ends lie 18 bases apart. Reading the germline V gene (reference sequence) gives CDR1 DFQATT and CDR2 SNEGSKA. This clonotype was counted once. The antigen it binds to is not known. No base-level quality is on record; no much larger clone is a single base apart. A lone read gives weak evidence. The receptor was derived from a woman under 30 in good health. This chain is built from TRBV20-1 and TRBJ1-3, with no D gene named confidently. Sample: memory (CD45RO+) T cells sorted from blood. In light of the paper, this sample's cell subset or site label describes: CD45RO+ enriched T cells. The nucleotide sequence is given as TGCAGTGCTCCGTCAGACGGGCTGTGGAACACCATATATTTT. This yields the protein CSAPSDGLWNTIYF.